This T cell receptor beta chain was sequenced in a study of T cells expressing NK-cell markers. For the study at large: From sorted CD3+CD56+NKG2C+, CD3+CD56+NKG2C- and CD3+CD56-NKG2C+ T cells came the TCR beta repertoires.

TCRdb re-called the 5' RACE reads and catalogs CDR3 proteins one per entry, DNA excluded. Its clone listing holds about 540,000 distinct CDR3 sequences. Study conclusions and caveats: Each of roughly 6 donors carried dominant NKG2C+ clonotypes accounting for roughly 1.0-7.5% of CD8+ T cells. In several donors, dominant clonotypes made up about 28.3-65% of CD3+CD56-NKG2C+ cells.

About this clonotype itself: Its specificity is unknown.

The CDR3 is made up of 15 amino acids. From germline, CDR1 is MNHNS and CDR2 SASEGT. Sequencing was carried out using blood T cells: a sorted CD56 or NKG2C T cell subset, CD4+ or CD8+ T cells, or bulk PBMC T cells (not recorded which). This TCR came from a man between 18 and 29 years old in good health. The chain joins TRBV6-1 to TRBJ1-2; there is no DNA to check the TCRdb D call of TRBD1. The CDR3 sequence: CASSGGQAVHYGYTF.